Presented here are 10 T cell receptor beta chains from one specimen sequenced in a study of shared clonotypes between healthy human individuals. The repertoire was sequenced with immunoSEQ multiplex PCR; TCRdb's copy has only in-frame clones and lacks some. The table has about 480,000 clones, less than 85% seen once; the top ten hold 10% to 15%. Source material: PBMCs. All receptors derive from a woman between 35 and 50 years old in good health. Some clones in this sample may be carry-over from other donors' samples.

The rearrangement uses TRBV6-5 and TRBJ1-1; TRBD1 is a possible D gene (6 bases). This CDR3 is 15 amino acids long. Trimming pared 5 bases from V and 6 bases from J, leaving 19 bases between. Germline CDR1 MNHEY, CDR2 SVGAGI. The CDR3 coding sequence is TGTGCCAGCAGTACCCGACAGGCCGGATTGGCTGAAGCTTTCTTT. Its protein is CASSTRQAGLAEAFF.

The V and J genes are TRBV30 and TRBJ1-3, with D possibly TRBD1 on 6 matching bases. Looked up from germline, CDR1 is GTSNPN and CDR2 is SVGIG (reference sequence). CDR3 length: 13 amino acids. Trimming stripped 4 bases from V and 5 bases from J, with 12 bases between. Here the CDR3 reads CAWNRASRNTIYF. The CDR3 DNA follows: TGTGCCTGGAACAGGGCAAGTAGAAACACCATATATTTT.

The chain uses TRBV2 and TRBJ1-5; possibly TRBD1 for D (5 bases). This CDR3 has 15 residues. Germline CDR1 is SNHLY and CDR2 is FYNNEI. The germline V and J ends were trimmed by 5 bases and 0 bases, with 11 bases remaining between them. The CDR3 sequence: CASSQIRVSNQPQHF. In DNA form, the CDR3 reads TGTGCCAGCAGTCAAATCAGGGTTAGCAATCAGCCCCAGCATTTT.

This clone occurred once. J is TRBJ2-1 and V is TRBV7-2, with D possibly matching TRBD1 (6 bases). The V end lost 2 bases, the J end lost 12 bases, and 14 bases lay between the germline ends. The CDR3 spans 13 residues. Germline CDR1 SGHTA, CDR2 FQGNSA. The CDR3 DNA reads as TGTGCCAGCAGCTTAAGGGGAGAGACAGGGCAGTTCTTC. Translating gives CASSLRGETGQFF.

The rearrangement uses TRBV7-3 and TRBJ2-1, with 8 bases lining up with TRBD2. Per the germline V gene, CDR1 is SGHTA and CDR2 is FQGTGA. J lost 12 bases, V lost 3 bases, and 13 bases had no gene match. The CDR3 is 15 amino acids. The CDR3 reads CASSFTSGRVGGQFF. As DNA, the CDR3 is TGTGCCAGCAGCTTTACTAGCGGAAGGGTTGGGGGGCAGTTCTTC.

In its sample, this clone was seen a few times. The chain employs TRBV5-1 and TRBJ2-7, with D unclear. The CDR3 sequence is 14 residues long. Looked up from germline, CDR1 is SGHRS and CDR2 is YFSETQ. V dropped 4 bases and J dropped 5 bases, with 16 bases sitting between them. CDR3 sequence (DNA): TGCGCCAGCAGCCTACTACCGAACAAAGACGAGCAGTACTTC. It yields the protein CASSLLPNKDEQYF.

V usage is TRBV4-1 and J usage is TRBJ1-1; D not certain. CDR3 length: 16 amino acids. Trimming removed 1 base at V and 1 base at J, with 13 bases between. Germline loops: CDR1 MGHRA, CDR2 YSYEKL. The DNA for the CDR3 is TGCGCCAGCAGCCAAGTCATTTCGCAACAGAACACTGAAGCTTTCTTT. It encodes CASSQVISQQNTEAFF.

V usage is TRBV7-9 and J usage is TRBJ1-2; D gene uncertain. Germline V lookup: CDR1 SEHNR, CDR2 FQNEAQ (reference sequence). The CDR3 contains 16 residues. V was pared by 4 bases and J by 8 bases, with 23 bases between. The CDR3 DNA reads TGTGCCAGCAGCTCTGGATATGGTCGACCAAAGCGAGGCTACACCTTC. Translated, it gives CASSSGYGRPKRGYTF.

A word on this clone: A read error may account for a junction end that differs from germline. V and J are TRBV15 and TRBJ2-3; D is undetermined. Germline V CDR1 and CDR2: LNHNV, YYDKDF (reference sequence). The CDR3 spans 10 residues. CDR3 nucleotides: TGTGCCACCAGCACGGATACGCAGTATTTT. As protein: CATSTDTQYF.

The V gene is TRBV20-1, the J gene TRBJ1-5; D call uncertain. In germline, CDR1 is DFQATT, CDR2 SNEGSKA (reference sequence). The CDR3 is made up of 11 amino acids. V dropped 1 base and J dropped 14 bases, with 12 bases sitting between them. The CDR3 spells CSARAVGMEHF. The DNA of the CDR3 is TGCAGTGCTAGAGCGGTAGGGATGGAGCATTTT.